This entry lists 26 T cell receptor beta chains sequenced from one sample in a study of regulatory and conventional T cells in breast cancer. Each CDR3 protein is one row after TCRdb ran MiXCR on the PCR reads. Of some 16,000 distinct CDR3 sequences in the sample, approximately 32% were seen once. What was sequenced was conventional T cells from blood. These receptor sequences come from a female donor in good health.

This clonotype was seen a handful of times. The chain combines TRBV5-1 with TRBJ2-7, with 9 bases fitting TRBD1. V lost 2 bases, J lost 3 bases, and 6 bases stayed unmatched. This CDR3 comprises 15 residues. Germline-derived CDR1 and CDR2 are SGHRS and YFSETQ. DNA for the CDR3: TGCGCCAGCAGCTTAGCCCGGACAGGGGACTACGAGCAGTACTTC. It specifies CASSLARTGDYEQYF.

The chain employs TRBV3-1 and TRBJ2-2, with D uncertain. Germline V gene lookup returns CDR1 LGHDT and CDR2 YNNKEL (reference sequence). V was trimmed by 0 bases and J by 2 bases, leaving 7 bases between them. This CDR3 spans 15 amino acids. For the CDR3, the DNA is TGTGCCAGCAGCCAAGATCAGACTAACACCGGGGAGCTGTTTTTT. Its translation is CASSQDQTNTGELFF. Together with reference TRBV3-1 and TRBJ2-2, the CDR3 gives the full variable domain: DTAVSQTPKYLVTQMGNDKSIKCEQNLGHDTMYWYKQDSKKFLKIMFSYNNKELIINETVPNRFSPKSPDKAHLNLHINSLELGDSAVYFCASSQDQTNTGELFFGEGSRLTVL.

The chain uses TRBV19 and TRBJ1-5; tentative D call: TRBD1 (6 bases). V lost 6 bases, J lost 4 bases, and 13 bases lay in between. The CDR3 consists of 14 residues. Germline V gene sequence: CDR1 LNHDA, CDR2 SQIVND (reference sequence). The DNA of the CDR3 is TGTGCCAGTAGGAACCTACAGGGAAATCAGCCCCAGCATTTT. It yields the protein CASRNLQGNQPQHF.

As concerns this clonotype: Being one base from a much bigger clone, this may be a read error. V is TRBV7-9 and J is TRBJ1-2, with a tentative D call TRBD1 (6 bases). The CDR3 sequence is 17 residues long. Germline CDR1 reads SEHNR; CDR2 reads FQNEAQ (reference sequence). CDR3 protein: CASSLATDTTGPYGCTF. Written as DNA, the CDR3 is TGTGCCAGCAGCTTAGCGACCGACACGACAGGTCCCTATGGCTGCACCTTC.

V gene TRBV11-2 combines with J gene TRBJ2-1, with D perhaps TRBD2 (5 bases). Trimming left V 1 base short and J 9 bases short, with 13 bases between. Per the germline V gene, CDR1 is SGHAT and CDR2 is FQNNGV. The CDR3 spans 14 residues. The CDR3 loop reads CASSLGPLGSEQFF. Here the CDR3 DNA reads TGTGCCAGCAGCTTAGGGCCCCTGGGGAGTGAGCAGTTCTTC.

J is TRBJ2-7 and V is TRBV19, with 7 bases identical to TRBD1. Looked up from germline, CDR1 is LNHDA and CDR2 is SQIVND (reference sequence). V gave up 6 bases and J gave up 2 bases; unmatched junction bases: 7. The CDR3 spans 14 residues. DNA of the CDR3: TGTGCCAGTAGACCAGGGCAGGGGGCCTACGAGCAGTACTTC. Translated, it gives CASRPGQGAYEQYF.

The CDR3, as DNA: TGCAGTGCCCCAAGGGGTGGAAACACCATATATTTT. This sequence encodes CSAPRGGNTIYF. J is TRBJ1-3 and V is TRBV20-1; perhaps TRBD1 as D (5 bases). Trimming took off 6 bases at V and 3 bases at J, with 9 bases between the two ends. The CDR3 consists of 12 residues. Per the germline V gene, CDR1 is DFQATT and CDR2 is SNEGSKA (reference sequence).

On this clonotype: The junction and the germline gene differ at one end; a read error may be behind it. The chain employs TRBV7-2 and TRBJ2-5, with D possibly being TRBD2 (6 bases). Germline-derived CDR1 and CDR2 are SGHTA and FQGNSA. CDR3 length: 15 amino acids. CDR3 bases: TGTGCCAGCAGCCGAGGAGGAGGGTTTCAAGAGGCCCAGTACTTC. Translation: CASSRGGGFQEAQYF.

This CDR3 reads CASSLGLNTDTQYF. The CDR3 DNA reads as TGTGCCAGCAGCTTAGGACTAAACACAGATACGCAGTATTTT. The chain joins TRBV7-3 to TRBJ2-3; TRBD2 might be the D (6 bases). This CDR3 is 14 amino acids long. Germline loops: CDR1 SGHTA, CDR2 FQGTGA. Trimming removed 2 bases from V and 2 bases from J, with 8 bases in between.

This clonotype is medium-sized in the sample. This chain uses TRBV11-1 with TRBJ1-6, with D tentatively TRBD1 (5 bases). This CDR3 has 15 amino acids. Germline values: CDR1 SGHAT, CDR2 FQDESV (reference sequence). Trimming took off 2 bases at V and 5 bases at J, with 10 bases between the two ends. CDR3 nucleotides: TGTGCCAGCAGCTTACGAGGGGCCCATAATTCACCCCTCCACTTT. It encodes CASSLRGAHNSPLHF.

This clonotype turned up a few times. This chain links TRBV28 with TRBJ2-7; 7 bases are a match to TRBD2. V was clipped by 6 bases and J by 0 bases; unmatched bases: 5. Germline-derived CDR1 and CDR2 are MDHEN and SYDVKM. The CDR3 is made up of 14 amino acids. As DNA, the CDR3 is TGTGCCAGCAGAGGAGCGGGGCCCTCCTACGAGCAGTACTTC. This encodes CASRGAGPSYEQYF. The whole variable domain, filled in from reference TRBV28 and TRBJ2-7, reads DVKVTQSSRYLVKRTGEKVFLECVQDMDHENMFWYRQDPGLGLRLIYFSYDVKMKEKGDIPEGYSVSREKKERFSLILESASTNQTSMYLCASRGAGPSYEQYFGPGTRLTVT.

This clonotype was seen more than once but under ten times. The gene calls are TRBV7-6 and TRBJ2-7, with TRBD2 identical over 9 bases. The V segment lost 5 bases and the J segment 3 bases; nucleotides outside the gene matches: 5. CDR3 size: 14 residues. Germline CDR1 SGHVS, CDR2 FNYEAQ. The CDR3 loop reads CASSQAGGSYEQYF. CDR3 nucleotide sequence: TGTGCCAGCAGCCAAGCGGGGGGAAGCTACGAGCAGTACTTC. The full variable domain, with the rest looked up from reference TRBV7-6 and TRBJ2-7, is GAGVSQSPRYKVTKRGQDVALRCDPISGHVSLYWYRQALGQGPEFLTYFNYEAQQDKSGLPNDRFSAERPEGSISTLTIQRTEQRDSAMYRCASSQAGGSYEQYFGPGTRLTVT.

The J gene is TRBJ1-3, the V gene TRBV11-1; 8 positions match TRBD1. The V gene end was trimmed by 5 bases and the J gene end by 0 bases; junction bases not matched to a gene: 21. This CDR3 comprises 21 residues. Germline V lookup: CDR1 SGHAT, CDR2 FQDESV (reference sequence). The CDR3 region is CASSPPKRFERDRHSGNTIYF. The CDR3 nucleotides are TGTGCCAGCAGCCCGCCCAAACGATTCGAGCGGGACAGGCACTCTGGAAACACCATATATTTT.

In DNA form, the CDR3 reads TGTGCCAGCAGCGTCGGGACAGGGGGCCTCTCTGGAAACACCATATATTTT. Residues: CASSVGTGGLSGNTIYF. V gene TRBV7-9 combines with J gene TRBJ1-3; 12 nucleotides agree with TRBD1. CDR3 length: 17 residues. The J segment lost 0 bases and the V segment lost 5 bases, leaving 5 bases of the junction unmatched. Germline lookup yields CDR1 SEHNR and CDR2 FQNEAQ (reference sequence).

Written as DNA, the CDR3 is TGTGCCAGCAGCCAAGATCGGACCACGGGGGATGAGCAGTTCTTC. Translated, it gives CASSQDRTTGDEQFF. The genes are TRBV3-1 and TRBJ2-1, with a weak D call TRBD2 (6 bases). V gave up 0 bases and J gave up 8 bases, with 14 bases separating them. CDR3 length: 15 amino acids. CDR1 and CDR2 from the germline V gene are LGHDT and YNNKEL (reference sequence).

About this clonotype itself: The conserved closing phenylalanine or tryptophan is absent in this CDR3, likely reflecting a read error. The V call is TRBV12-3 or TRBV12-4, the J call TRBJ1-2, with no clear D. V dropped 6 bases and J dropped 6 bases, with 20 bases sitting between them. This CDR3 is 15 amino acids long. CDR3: CASSHSAMSRHGYTL. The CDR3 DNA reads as TGTGCCAGCAGCCATAGCGCTATGAGTAGGCATGGCTACACCCTC.

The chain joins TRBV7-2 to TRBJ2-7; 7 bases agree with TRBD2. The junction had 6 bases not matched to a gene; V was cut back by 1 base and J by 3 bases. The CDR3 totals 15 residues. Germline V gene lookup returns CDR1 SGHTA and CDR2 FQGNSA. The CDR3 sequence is CASSLGGSGYYEQYF. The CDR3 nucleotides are TGTGCCAGCAGCTTAGGGGGTAGCGGGTACTACGAGCAGTACTTC. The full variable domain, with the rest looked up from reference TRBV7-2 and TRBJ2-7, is GAGVSQSPSNKVTEKGKDVELRCDPISGHTALYWYRQSLGQGLEFLIYFQGNSAPDKSGLPSDRFSAERTGGSVSTLTIQRTQQEDSAVYLCASSLGGSGYYEQYFGPGTRLTVT.

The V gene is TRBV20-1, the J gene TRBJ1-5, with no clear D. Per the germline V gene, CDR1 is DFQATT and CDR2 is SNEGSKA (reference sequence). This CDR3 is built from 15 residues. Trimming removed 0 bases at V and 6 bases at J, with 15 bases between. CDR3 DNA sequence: TGCAGTGCTAGAGACTTCCGGGCCCCTGGTCAGCCCCAGCATTTT. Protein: CSARDFRAPGQPQHF.

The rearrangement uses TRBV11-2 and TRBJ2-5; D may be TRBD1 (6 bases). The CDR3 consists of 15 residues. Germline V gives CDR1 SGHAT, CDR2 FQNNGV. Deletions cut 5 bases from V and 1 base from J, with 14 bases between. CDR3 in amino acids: CASSPTGHSQETQYF. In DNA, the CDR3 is TGTGCCAGCAGCCCCACGGGACACAGCCAAGAGACCCAGTACTTC.

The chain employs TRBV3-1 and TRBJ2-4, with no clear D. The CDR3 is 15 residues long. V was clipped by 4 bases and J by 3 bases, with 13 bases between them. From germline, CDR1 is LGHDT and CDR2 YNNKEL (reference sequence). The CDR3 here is CASSLDGLFKNIQYF. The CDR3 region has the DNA TGTGCCAGCAGCCTAGACGGCCTTTTCAAAAACATTCAGTACTTC.

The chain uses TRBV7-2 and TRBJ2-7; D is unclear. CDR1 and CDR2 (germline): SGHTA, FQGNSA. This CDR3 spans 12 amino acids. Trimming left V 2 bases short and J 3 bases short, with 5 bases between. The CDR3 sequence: CASSLYGYEQYF. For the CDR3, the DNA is TGTGCCAGCAGCTTATACGGCTACGAGCAGTACTTC.

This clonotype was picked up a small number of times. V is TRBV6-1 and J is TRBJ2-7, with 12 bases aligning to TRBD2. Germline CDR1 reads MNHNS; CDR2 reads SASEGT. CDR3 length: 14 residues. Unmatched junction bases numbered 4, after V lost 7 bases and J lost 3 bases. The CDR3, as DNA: TGTGCCAGCACCCGGACTAGCGGGGTCTACGAGCAGTACTTC. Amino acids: CASTRTSGVYEQYF.

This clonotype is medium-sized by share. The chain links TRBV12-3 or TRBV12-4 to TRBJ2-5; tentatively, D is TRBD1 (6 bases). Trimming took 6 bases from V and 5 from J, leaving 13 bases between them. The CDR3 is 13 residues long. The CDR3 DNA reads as TGTGCCAGCAGCTCAAGGGGGTTGGAGACCCAGTACTTC. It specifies CASSSRGLETQYF.

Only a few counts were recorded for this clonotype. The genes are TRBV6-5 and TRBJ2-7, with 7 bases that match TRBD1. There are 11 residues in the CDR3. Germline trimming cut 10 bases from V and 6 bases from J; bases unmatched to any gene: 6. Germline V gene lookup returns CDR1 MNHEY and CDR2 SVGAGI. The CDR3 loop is CATSRQGEQYF. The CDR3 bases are TGTGCCACTTCTCGACAGGGCGAGCAGTACTTC.

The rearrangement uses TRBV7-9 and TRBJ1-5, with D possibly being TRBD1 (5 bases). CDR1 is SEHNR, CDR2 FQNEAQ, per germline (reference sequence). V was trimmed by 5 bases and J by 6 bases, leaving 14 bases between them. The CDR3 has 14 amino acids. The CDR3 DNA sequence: TGTGCCAGCAGCCGGGACGAAGTTAGTCAGCCCCAGCATTTT. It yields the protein CASSRDEVSQPQHF. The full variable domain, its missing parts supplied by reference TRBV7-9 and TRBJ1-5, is DTGVSQNPRHKITKRGQNVTFRCDPISEHNRLYWYRQTLGQGPEFLTYFQNEAQLEKSRLLSDRFSAERPKGSFSTLEIQRTEQGDSAMYLCASSRDEVSQPQHFGDGTRLSIL.

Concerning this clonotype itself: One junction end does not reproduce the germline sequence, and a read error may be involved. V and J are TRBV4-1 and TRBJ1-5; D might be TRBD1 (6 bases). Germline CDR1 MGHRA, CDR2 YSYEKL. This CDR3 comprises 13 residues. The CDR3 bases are TGCGCCAGCAGCCGTGCAGGGGTTCAGCCCCGGCATTTT. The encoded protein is CASSRAGVQPRHF.